This T cell receptor (beta chain) was obtained from a study of T cells in Graves' hyperthyroidism and ophthalmopathy. Findings of the study overall: Patients with ophthalmopathy were separated from those with stable hyperthyroidism by a 13 V-J model.

The definition of stable Graves' hyperthyroidism was no ophthalmopathy progression within 18 months. Patients were aged 18 to 65, had disease duration under 2 months, and had newly diagnosed hyperthyroidism. Uncontrolled infection, other autoimmune disease, pregnancy or lactation led to exclusion. V lost 6 bases to trimming and J lost 4 bases; unmatched junction nucleotides: 5. This CDR3 has 13 residues. This clonotype was detected many times. The antigen remains unidentified. Amplification yielded TCR beta CDR3 regions, with RNA transcripts as the source. The HTBI set primed first-round TCR CDR3 RT-PCR. TCRdb redid the calling of the multiplex PCR reads with MiXCR, one entry per CDR3 protein. Of around 580,000 distinct CDR3 sequences listed, more than 45% are singletons.

The gene calls are TRBV12-3 or TRBV12-4 and TRBJ1-2; 7 bases agree with TRBD1. This receptor was obtained from a woman under 30 with Graves' hyperthyroidism. The sample comprised peripheral blood or thyroid tissue (not recorded which). The CDR3 region has the DNA TGTGCCAGCAGCTCCGGGACAGTCTATGGCTACACCTTC. Its protein is CASSSGTVYGYTF.